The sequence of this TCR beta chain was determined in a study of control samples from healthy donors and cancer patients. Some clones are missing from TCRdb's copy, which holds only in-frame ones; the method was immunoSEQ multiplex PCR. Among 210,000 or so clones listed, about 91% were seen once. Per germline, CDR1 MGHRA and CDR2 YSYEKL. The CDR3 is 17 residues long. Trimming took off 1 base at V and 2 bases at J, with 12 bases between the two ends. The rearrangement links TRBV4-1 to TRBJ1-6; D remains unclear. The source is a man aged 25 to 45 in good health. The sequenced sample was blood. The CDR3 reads CASSQGGSSAYNSPLHF. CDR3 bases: TGCGCCAGCAGCCAAGGTGGGTCTTCCGCCTATAATTCACCCCTCCACTTT.